What follows are 30 T cell receptor beta chains derived from one specimen sequenced in a study of shared clonotypes between healthy human individuals. Using immunoSEQ multiplex PCR, the repertoire was profiled, and TCRdb retains in-frame clones only, with some absent. This sample yields about 2.4 million clones, of which 80% to 95% are seen a single time; 0.36% belongs to the top ten. Input material: naive CD4+ T cells from PBMCs. The subset is: CD45RA+ positively selected. The receptors derive from a man aged 18 to 30 in good health. Some clones in this sample may be carry-over from other donors' samples.

The chain joins TRBV28 to TRBJ2-3; 7 nucleotides line up with TRBD2. Germline V gene sequence: CDR1 MDHEN, CDR2 SYDVKM. The junction had 9 bases not matched to a gene; V was cut back by 5 bases and J by 1 base. The CDR3 spans 16 residues. CDR3 DNA: TGTGCCAGCAGTGCCCCCCCCCTAGCGGGCACAGATACGCAGTATTTT. Translation gives CASSAPPLAGTDTQYF. Based on the CDR3 plus reference TRBV28 and TRBJ2-3, the full variable domain is DVKVTQSSRYLVKRTGEKVFLECVQDMDHENMFWYRQDPGLGLRLIYFSYDVKMKEKGDIPEGYSVSREKKERFSLILESASTNQTSMYLCASSAPPLAGTDTQYFGPGTRLTVL.

On this clone itself: Different DNA sequences within this sample yield the same CDR3. This chain uses TRBV5-1 with TRBJ1-1; D is unclear. Trimming removed 4 bases at V and 1 base at J, with 11 bases between. Germline loops: CDR1 SGHRS, CDR2 YFSETQ. The CDR3 runs to 14 residues. The chain's CDR3 is CASSLSLGNTEAFF. In DNA form, the CDR3 reads TGCGCCAGCAGCCTGTCTCTGGGGAACACTGAAGCTTTCTTT. Drawing the rest from reference TRBV5-1 and TRBJ1-1, the complete variable domain is KAGVTQTPRYLIKTRGQQVTLSCSPISGHRSVSWYQQTPGQGLQFLFEYFSETQRNKGNFPGRFSGRQFSNSRSEMNVSTLELGDSALYLCASSLSLGNTEAFFGQGTRLTVV.

CDR3 in DNA: TGCGCCAGCAGCCCCGGTCGGCTAGCGGGAGTTGGACCTTCCTACGAGCAGTACTTC. Translated, it gives CASSPGRLAGVGPSYEQYF. This rearrangement joins TRBV5-1 to TRBJ2-7, with 10 bases identical to TRBD2. With V trimmed by 4 bases and J by 1 base, 17 bases remained unmatched. The CDR3 extends over 19 amino acids. The germline gives CDR1 SGHRS, CDR2 YFSETQ.

This clone occurred once. V gene TRBV5-4 combines with J gene TRBJ2-7; the D is unclear. The CDR3 has 12 residues. Between the trimmed V and J ends, which lost 4 bases and 9 bases, there was a span of 14 bases. Germline V lookup: CDR1 SGHNT, CDR2 YYREEE (reference sequence). In DNA, the CDR3 is TGTGCCAGCAGCCACGGACCCTCAGGGCAGTACTTC. Translation: CASSHGPSGQYF.

Here the CDR3 DNA reads TGTGCCAGCAGCTTTAGCGGGAGAGGAACAGATACGCAGTATTTT. Its protein is CASSFSGRGTDTQYF. This chain connects TRBV11-2 to TRBJ2-3; 9 bases align to TRBD2. Germline CDR1 SGHAT, CDR2 FQNNGV. The CDR3 sequence is 15 residues long. With 3 bases clipped from V and 3 bases from J, the junction kept 4 bases outside the gene matches.

This clone appeared a single time. The V gene is TRBV28, the J gene TRBJ2-1; TRBD1 is a possible D gene (7 bases). Between the trimmed V and J ends, which lost 8 bases and 0 bases, there was a span of 26 bases. Germline CDR1 MDHEN, CDR2 SYDVKM. The CDR3 length is 19 residues. The CDR3 coding sequence is TGTGCCAGCGAGGCGGGACAGTACTTTTCGTTAAGCTCCTACAATGAGCAGTTCTTC. Its translation: CASEAGQYFSLSSYNEQFF.

The CDR3: CASSPPTGEKLFF. CDR3 bases: TGTGCCAGCAGCCCCCCGACAGGAGAAAAACTGTTTTTT. The chain is built from TRBV5-4 and TRBJ1-4; D may be TRBD1 (6 bases). The germline V and J ends were trimmed by 4 bases and 8 bases, with 12 bases remaining between them. This CDR3 is built from 13 residues. Germline CDR1 is SGHNT and CDR2 is YYREEE (reference sequence).

The sample holds a few counts of this clone. CDR3 protein: CASGRTGTEAFF. Here the CDR3 DNA reads TGTGCCAGCGGCAGGACAGGGACTGAAGCTTTCTTT. This rearrangement joins TRBV25-1 to TRBJ1-1, with TRBD1 identical over 8 bases. Germline V CDR1 and CDR2: MGHDK, SYGVNS. With V trimmed by 8 bases and J by 5 bases, 4 bases remained unmatched. The CDR3 runs 12 residues.

V is TRBV7-9 and J is TRBJ1-3, with D tentatively TRBD1 (5 bases). V was cut by 10 bases and J by 4 bases, with 11 bases left in between. Germline V CDR1 and CDR2: SEHNR, FQNEAQ (reference sequence). CDR3 length: 12 amino acids. This CDR3 reads CATGGGGNTIYF. The CDR3 nucleotides are TGTGCCACCGGTGGGGGAGGAAACACCATATATTTT.

This chain links TRBV19 with TRBJ1-2; maybe TRBD1 (5 bases). V shed 5 bases and J shed 0 bases, with 10 bases lying between them. Germline CDR1 and CDR2: LNHDA and SQIVND (reference sequence). The CDR3 runs 14 residues. The CDR3 loop reads CASSGGPPNYGYTF. In nucleotides, the CDR3 is TGTGCCAGTAGTGGGGGACCGCCTAACTATGGCTACACCTTC.

The chain carries TRBV10-3 and TRBJ2-5, with D possibly TRBD2 on 6 matching bases. Germline V gives CDR1 ENHRY, CDR2 SYGVKD. The CDR3 contains 15 residues. The ends were cut back, 2 bases at V and 2 bases at J, with 12 bases in the middle. The CDR3 protein is CAISEAEGRQETQYF. The CDR3, as DNA: TGTGCCATCAGTGAGGCCGAGGGGAGGCAAGAGACCCAGTACTTC.

The V call is TRBV2, the J call TRBJ1-5; 7 nucleotides match TRBD1. The germline V gene has CDR1 SNHLY and CDR2 FYNNEI. Germline trimming cut 6 bases from V and 0 bases from J; bases unmatched to any gene: 5. This CDR3 has 15 residues. The CDR3 region has the DNA TGTGCCAGCAGCCTACAGGGGAATAGCAATCAGCCCCAGCATTTT. Translating it yields CASSLQGNSNQPQHF. Looking up the rest from reference TRBV2 and TRBJ1-5 gives the full variable domain: EPEVTQTPSHQVTQMGQEVILRCVPISNHLYFYWYRQILGQKVEFLVSFYNNEISEKSEIFDDQFSVERPDGSNFTLKIRSTKLEDSAMYFCASSLQGNSNQPQHFGDGTRLSIL.

This clone has a single count. The chain is built from TRBV4-1 and TRBJ2-1, with 13 bases matching TRBD2. The CDR3 is made up of 20 amino acids. The J segment lost 4 bases and the V segment lost 2 bases, leaving 14 bases of the junction unmatched. Germline CDR1 reads MGHRA; CDR2 reads YSYEKL. In nucleotides, the CDR3 is TGCGCCAGCAGCCAACTCTCAGGGACTAGCGGGAAGATATCGTACAATGAGCAGTTCTTC. Protein sequence: CASSQLSGTSGKISYNEQFF.

The CDR3 sequence is CASSSLGGRGFGANVLTF. The DNA of the CDR3 is TGTGCCAGCAGCTCCCTTGGGGGGAGAGGCTTTGGGGCCAACGTCCTGACTTTC. The gene calls are TRBV11-1 and TRBJ2-6, with D tentatively TRBD2 (6 bases). The CDR3 loop spans 18 amino acids. Germline V gene lookup returns CDR1 SGHAT and CDR2 FQDESV (reference sequence). Trimming cost V 4 bases and J 3 bases, with 19 bases left between them.

This CDR3 reads CASSLVRGSEQFF. CDR3 DNA sequence: TGTGCCAGCAGTTTGGTCCGTGGGAGTGAGCAGTTCTTC. The gene calls are TRBV27 and TRBJ2-1; tentative D call: TRBD2 (5 bases). Looked up from germline, CDR1 is MNHEY and CDR2 is SMNVEV (reference sequence). The CDR3 has 13 amino acids. V lost 3 bases and J 9 bases, leaving 12 bases between the germline ends.

The V call is TRBV28, the J call TRBJ2-7; 7 nucleotides agree with TRBD1. The length of the CDR3 is 13 residues. After removal of 7 bases from V and 3 bases from J, the junction contained 6 bases not matched to a gene. In germline, CDR1 is MDHEN, CDR2 SYDVKM. The CDR3: CASTQQGVYEQYF. The CDR3 coding sequence is TGTGCCAGCACTCAGCAGGGGGTCTACGAGCAGTACTTC. The full variable domain, rest sourced from reference TRBV28 and TRBJ2-7, is DVKVTQSSRYLVKRTGEKVFLECVQDMDHENMFWYRQDPGLGLRLIYFSYDVKMKEKGDIPEGYSVSREKKERFSLILESASTNQTSMYLCASTQQGVYEQYFGPGTRLTVT.

V is TRBV28 and J is TRBJ2-7; no reliable D call. The germline V and J ends were trimmed by 6 bases and 0 bases, with 15 bases remaining between them. CDR3 size: 15 residues. CDR1 and CDR2 from the germline V gene are MDHEN and SYDVKM. The CDR3 loop reads CASSLGVVSSYEQYF. The DNA of the CDR3 is TGTGCCAGCAGCCTCGGAGTGGTCAGCTCCTACGAGCAGTACTTC.

The gene calls are TRBV4-3 and TRBJ2-1; D unclear. V shed 4 bases and J shed 8 bases, with 15 bases lying between them. Germline values: CDR1 LGHNA, CDR2 YSLEER. The CDR3 runs 14 residues. CDR3 sequence (DNA): TGCGCCAGCAGCCCCCACCCAAAAAGCCATGAGCAGTTCTTC. Translated: CASSPHPKSHEQFF.

The genes are TRBV16 and TRBJ1-5; 10 bases align to TRBD1. The germline V gene encodes CDR1 KGHSY and CDR2 FQNENV. This CDR3 contains 16 residues. The V and J ends lost 2 bases and 2 bases, in that order; junction bases with no gene match: 3. CDR3 amino acids: CASSQIGQGGNQPQHF. The CDR3 DNA is TGTGCCAGCAGCCAAATCGGACAGGGGGGCAATCAGCCCCAGCATTTT.

This chain uses TRBV27 with TRBJ2-3, with TRBD1 identical over 8 bases. From germline, CDR1 is MNHEY and CDR2 SMNVEV (reference sequence). After removal of 2 bases from V and 3 bases from J, the junction contained 13 bases not matched to a gene. The CDR3 totals 18 residues. Here the CDR3 reads CASSLRAGGRGWTDTQYF. The CDR3 DNA reads TGTGCCAGCAGTTTAAGGGCAGGGGGCAGGGGTTGGACAGATACGCAGTATTTT.

This clone has a single count. The chain joins TRBV29-1 to TRBJ1-2, with D tentatively TRBD1 (5 bases). V lost 6 bases, J lost 3 bases, and 11 bases lay in between. The CDR3 sequence is 12 residues long. The germline V gene has CDR1 SQVTM and CDR2 ANQGSEA. DNA for the CDR3: TGCAGCGTGGGGCGACCCGACTATGGCTACACCTTC. Translated: CSVGRPDYGYTF.

The chain combines TRBV7-9 with TRBJ2-4; 9 bases are shared with TRBD1. The CDR3 runs to 16 residues. Losses at the gene ends were 6 bases for V and 2 bases for J; bases not matched to a gene: 8. Germline CDR1 SEHNR, CDR2 FQNEAQ (reference sequence). CDR3 bases: TGTGCCAGCAGTCGGAAGACAGGGGGGTCCAAAAACATTCAGTACTTC. It encodes CASSRKTGGSKNIQYF.

The chain combines TRBV9 with TRBJ1-5; D might be TRBD1 (5 bases). The CDR3 is 14 amino acids. Germline V gene sequence: CDR1 SGDLS, CDR2 YYNGEE. Between the trimmed V and J ends, which lost 3 bases and 9 bases, there was a span of 16 bases. CDR3 protein: CASSAGRAPGPQHF. The CDR3 coding sequence is TGTGCCAGCAGCGCGGGACGGGCCCCTGGGCCCCAGCATTTT.

The chain has TRBV4-3 and TRBJ2-7; 11 bases agree with TRBD2. The CDR3 contains 16 residues. The germline V gene has CDR1 LGHNA and CDR2 YSLEER. V lost 3 bases, J lost 2 bases, and 6 bases stayed unmatched. The CDR3 DNA sequence: TGCGCCAGCAGCCAGTACCTAGCGGGAGGCCCCTACGAGCAGTACTTC. Protein: CASSQYLAGGPYEQYF.

The CDR3 loop is CASRPTSDGNTGELFF. For the CDR3, the DNA is TGTGCCAGCAGACCAACCTCGGACGGGAACACCGGGGAGCTGTTTTTT. V and J are TRBV28 and TRBJ2-2; D uncertain. Trimming shortened V by 6 bases and J by 1 base, and 15 bases separated the two germline ends. Germline V lookup: CDR1 MDHEN, CDR2 SYDVKM. The CDR3 has 16 residues.

The chain has TRBV18 and TRBJ2-6; D ambiguous. Germline lookup yields CDR1 KGHSH and CDR2 LQKENI. The V end lost 8 bases, the J end lost 0 bases, and 14 bases lay between the germline ends. The CDR3 has 16 amino acids. As DNA, the CDR3 is TGTGCCAGCCCCCCCCCGGGTCCCTCTGGGGCCAACGTCCTGACTTTC. The encoded protein is CASPPPGPSGANVLTF. Based on the CDR3 plus reference TRBV18 and TRBJ2-6, the full variable domain is NAGVMQNPRHLVRRRGQEARLRCSPMKGHSHVYWYRQLPEEGLKFMVYLQKENIIDESGMPKERFSAEFPKEGPSILRIQQVVRGDSAAYFCASPPPGPSGANVLTFGAGSRLTVL.

The genes are TRBV5-4 and TRBJ1-3; 8 bases are a match to TRBD1. This CDR3 spans 17 amino acids. Germline V CDR1 and CDR2: SGHNT, YYREEE (reference sequence). V lost 0 bases to trimming and J lost 0 bases; unmatched junction nucleotides: 5. The CDR3 DNA reads TGTGCCAGCAGCTTGGAACTGACAGGGGCCTCTGGAAACACCATATATTTT. Translated, it gives CASSLELTGASGNTIYF.

J is TRBJ2-5 and V is TRBV11-1; D might be TRBD2 (6 bases). V was pared by 3 bases and J by 7 bases, with 15 bases between. Germline V lookup: CDR1 SGHAT, CDR2 FQDESV (reference sequence). CDR3 length: 14 residues. DNA for the CDR3: TGTGCCAGCAGCTTCGGTCACTCCGGGGGGACCCAGTACTTC. Amino acid sequence: CASSFGHSGGTQYF.

The chain links TRBV5-1 to TRBJ1-1; D remains unclear. Germline-derived CDR1 and CDR2 are SGHRS and YFSETQ. V was shortened by 0 bases and J by 1 base, with 7 bases between the two germline ends. CDR3 size: 14 residues. CDR3: CASSLVQTNTEAFF. As DNA, the CDR3 is TGCGCCAGCAGCTTGGTTCAGACGAACACTGAAGCTTTCTTT. The whole variable domain, remainder taken from reference TRBV5-1 and TRBJ1-1, is KAGVTQTPRYLIKTRGQQVTLSCSPISGHRSVSWYQQTPGQGLQFLFEYFSETQRNKGNFPGRFSGRQFSNSRSEMNVSTLELGDSALYLCASSLVQTNTEAFFGQGTRLTVV.

The V gene is TRBV15, the J gene TRBJ2-5; the D is unclear. The germline gives CDR1 LNHNV, CDR2 YYDKDF (reference sequence). There are 13 residues in the CDR3. The V end was cut by 4 bases, the J end by 5 bases, with 11 bases between. The CDR3 spells CATSKYMRETQYF. The CDR3 nucleotides are TGTGCCACCAGCAAATACATGAGGGAGACCCAGTACTTC.